A selection of T cell receptor beta chains follows, all from one sample in a study of technical replicates of blood from several donors. Data came from immunoSEQ multiplex PCR; TCRdb stores just in-frame clones and leaves some out. The table includes about 80,000 clones, 95% to 98% detected once. Sequencing input: T cells isolated from PBMCs. These receptors were collected from a human donor in good health. Each CDR3 is given with its conserved first and last residue. The D gene is left open where the match is weak. Size is stated for part of the rows, as once, few or many counts, or as a class when the clone is expanded.

v_call: TRBV6-6
j_call: TRBJ2-2
d_call: .
clone_size: .
cdr3_aa: CASSYGAPRGTGELFF
cdr3_nt: TGTGCCAGCAGTTACGGGGCTCCTCGAGGCACCGGGGAGCTGTTTTTT

v_call: TRBV7-7
j_call: TRBJ2-5
d_call: TRBD1
clone_size: .
cdr3_aa: CASSLTGGKETQYF
cdr3_nt: TGTGCCAGCAGCCTAACAGGGGGGAAAGAGACCCAGTACTTC

v_call: TRBV28
j_call: TRBJ2-7
d_call: .
clone_size: .
cdr3_aa: CASTKQGFSYEQYF
cdr3_nt: TGTGCCAGCACTAAACAGGGATTCTCCTACGAGCAGTACTTC

v_call: TRBV2
j_call: TRBJ2-7
d_call: .
clone_size: .
cdr3_aa: CASSERLVSYEQYF
cdr3_nt: TGTGCCAGCAGTGAACGACTGGTGTCCTACGAGCAGTACTTC

v_call: TRBV11-3
j_call: TRBJ1-3
d_call: .
clone_size: .
cdr3_aa: CASSFYSGNTIYF
cdr3_nt: TGTGCCAGCAGCTTTTACTCTGGAAACACCATATATTTT

v_call: TRBV4-3
j_call: TRBJ2-5
d_call: TRBD2
clone_size: .
cdr3_aa: CASSQDLGLAGLETQYF
cdr3_nt: TGCGCCAGCAGCCAAGATCTGGGACTAGCGGGGTTAGAGACCCAGTACTTC

v_call: TRBV5-4
j_call: TRBJ1-2
d_call: TRBD1
clone_size: .
cdr3_aa: CASSLVDRVSYGYTF
cdr3_nt: TGTGCCAGCAGCTTGGTGGACAGGGTGAGCTATGGCTACACCTTC

v_call: TRBV9
j_call: TRBJ2-3
d_call: .
clone_size: .
cdr3_aa: CASSVGDPTNTQYF
cdr3_nt: TGTGCCAGCAGCGTAGGCGACCCGACAAATACGCAGTATTTT

v_call: TRBV5-1
j_call: TRBJ2-5
d_call: TRBD2
clone_size: .
cdr3_aa: CASSLLFVEREIIETQYF
cdr3_nt: TGCGCCAGCAGCTTGTTGTTCGTGGAGCGGGAGATAATAGAGACCCAGTACTTC

v_call: TRBV2
j_call: TRBJ2-3
d_call: TRBD2
clone_size: .
cdr3_aa: CASQRTSSTDTQYF
cdr3_nt: TGTGCCAGCCAGCGGACTAGTAGCACAGATACGCAGTATTTT

v_call: TRBV5-8
j_call: TRBJ1-2
d_call: .
clone_size: .
cdr3_aa: CASSRIGANYGYTF
cdr3_nt: TGTGCCAGCAGCCGGATAGGAGCTAACTATGGCTACACCTTC

v_call: TRBV11-3
j_call: TRBJ2-1
d_call: .
clone_size: .
cdr3_aa: CASTSSYNEQFF
cdr3_nt: TGTGCCAGCACTAGCTCCTACAATGAGCAGTTCTTC

v_call: TRBV4-3
j_call: TRBJ1-2
d_call: TRBD1
clone_size: .
cdr3_aa: CASSQDMYRGDGYTF
cdr3_nt: TGCGCCAGCAGCCAAGATATGTACAGGGGGGATGGCTACACCTTC

v_call: TRBV9
j_call: TRBJ2-7
d_call: TRBD2
clone_size: .
cdr3_aa: CASSDGLDFSYEQYF
cdr3_nt: TGTGCCAGCAGCGATGGACTAGACTTCTCCTACGAGCAGTACTTC

v_call: TRBV11-2
j_call: TRBJ2-2
d_call: .
clone_size: .
cdr3_aa: CASSLGAGYTGELFF
cdr3_nt: TGTGCCAGCAGCTTAGGGGCAGGGTACACCGGGGAGCTGTTTTTT

v_call: TRBV7-9
j_call: TRBJ2-7
d_call: TRBD2
clone_size: once
cdr3_aa: CASSNGLAGSYEQYF
cdr3_nt: TGTGCCAGCAGCAACGGACTAGCGGGAAGCTACGAGCAGTACTTC

v_call: TRBV18
j_call: TRBJ2-3
d_call: .
clone_size: .
cdr3_aa: CASSREDGDTQYF
cdr3_nt: TGTGCCAGCTCACGGGAGGATGGAGATACGCAGTATTTT

v_call: TRBV30
j_call: TRBJ1-1
d_call: TRBD1
clone_size: .
cdr3_aa: CACPGQGAGTEAFF
cdr3_nt: TGTGCCTGTCCGGGACAGGGGGCCGGGACTGAAGCTTTCTTT

v_call: TRBV7-2
j_call: TRBJ2-7
d_call: .
clone_size: once
cdr3_aa: CASSFKSSEGYEQYF
cdr3_nt: TGTGCCAGCAGCTTTAAGTCTAGCGAGGGCTACGAGCAGTACTTC

v_call: TRBV27
j_call: TRBJ2-7
d_call: TRBD2
clone_size: .
cdr3_aa: CASRKLAGAVDEQYF
cdr3_nt: TGTGCCAGCAGGAAGCTAGCGGGAGCGGTCGACGAGCAGTACTTC

v_call: TRBV6-4
j_call: TRBJ1-5
d_call: .
clone_size: .
cdr3_aa: CASRLMGSQPQHF
cdr3_nt: TGTGCCAGCAGACTCATGGGGAGTCAGCCCCAGCATTTT

v_call: TRBV7-3
j_call: TRBJ2-1
d_call: TRBD2
clone_size: once
cdr3_aa: CASRTGGSDEQFF
cdr3_nt: TGTGCCAGCAGAACGGGGGGATCGGATGAGCAGTTCTTC

v_call: TRBV7-2
j_call: TRBJ2-7
d_call: TRBD2
clone_size: .
cdr3_aa: CASSFTSGSSYEQYF
cdr3_nt: TGTGCCAGCAGCTTTACTAGCGGGAGTAGCTACGAGCAGTACTTC

v_call: TRBV7-3
j_call: TRBJ2-1
d_call: TRBD1
clone_size: .
cdr3_aa: CASSSNRGNEQFF
cdr3_nt: TGTGCCAGCAGCTCCAACAGGGGAAATGAGCAGTTCTTC

v_call: TRBV30
j_call: TRBJ1-3
d_call: TRBD1
clone_size: .
cdr3_aa: CAWSAGTAGNTIYF
cdr3_nt: TGTGCCTGGTCCGCCGGGACAGCTGGAAACACCATATATTTT

v_call: TRBV5-1
j_call: TRBJ1-1
d_call: TRBD1
clone_size: once
cdr3_aa: CASSFGGGGTEAFF
cdr3_nt: TGCGCCAGCAGCTTTGGAGGGGGCGGCACTGAAGCTTTCTTT

v_call: TRBV6-1
j_call: TRBJ1-4
d_call: .
clone_size: .
cdr3_aa: CASSTRNNEKLFF
cdr3_nt: TGTGCCAGCAGTACGCGGAATAATGAAAAACTGTTTTTT

v_call: TRBV29-1
j_call: TRBJ1-2
d_call: .
clone_size: .
cdr3_aa: CSVEGLHRGYTF
cdr3_nt: TGCAGCGTTGAGGGACTCCATCGGGGCTACACCTTC

v_call: TRBV2
j_call: TRBJ2-2
d_call: .
clone_size: .
cdr3_aa: CASISGVRTGELFF
cdr3_nt: TGTGCCAGCATATCAGGGGTTCGCACCGGGGAGCTGTTTTTT

v_call: TRBV7-8
j_call: TRBJ1-1
d_call: .
clone_size: .
cdr3_aa: CASSLRGSMAFF
cdr3_nt: TGTGCCAGCAGCTTGAGAGGTTCAATGGCTTTCTTT

v_call: TRBV2
j_call: TRBJ2-7
d_call: .
clone_size: .
cdr3_aa: CASKLEKEQYF
cdr3_nt: TGTGCCAGCAAGCTGGAGAAGGAGCAGTACTTC